This T cell receptor beta chain is drawn from a study of cytomegalovirus exposure and HLA in healthy donors. Study information: In terms of ancestry, the Caucasian-associated cluster contained 75% to 90% of the roughly 400 genotyped donors. Points from the study as a whole: The sole available immune exposure information was CMV serostatus.

This clone has a single count. What it binds is unknown. The CDR3 is 15 amino acids. Germline V gene sequence: CDR1 MNHNY, CDR2 SVGAGI (reference sequence). After removal of 2 bases from V and 0 bases from J, the junction contained 1 base not matched to a gene. The study ran its PCR with 60 Vbeta and 13 Jbeta primers. Assay: immunoSEQ multiplex PCR; the TCRdb copy retains only in-frame clones and omits some. The table has around 150,000 clones, about 60% seen once; the top ten hold about 7.1%. The chain recombines TRBV6-6 with TRBJ1-5, with 7 bases that match TRBD1. The clonotype originates from a woman between 55 and 75 years old in good health and CMV-seropositive. Sequenced input: PBMCs. CDR3 nucleotide sequence: TGTGCCAGCAGTTACCAGGGGGTTAGCAATCAGCCCCAGCATTTT. Translating it yields CASSYQGVSNQPQHF.